A single sample gave rise to the 12 T cell receptor beta chains below, sequenced in a study of CD8 T cells in ankylosing spondylitis. TCRdb re-derived calls from the 5' RACE reads in MiXCR, one entry per CDR3 protein. This table has around 25,000 distinct CDR3 sequences, over 10% appearing once. The sample was blood. The receptors derive from a male donor with ankylosing spondylitis or in good health (not recorded which).

V gene TRBV20-1 combines with J gene TRBJ2-2; perhaps TRBD2 as D (5 bases). Germline V gene lookup returns CDR1 DFQATT and CDR2 SNEGSKA (reference sequence). The V end lost 6 bases, the J end lost 0 bases, and 5 bases lay between the germline ends. This CDR3 has 12 amino acids. CDR3 nucleotides: TGCAGTGCCGGGGCGAACACCGGGGAGCTGTTTTTT. This encodes CSAGANTGELFF.

The chain joins TRBV6-6 to TRBJ2-1, with TRBD2 identical over 14 bases. The CDR3 covers 17 residues. CDR1 is MNHNY and CDR2 is SVGAGI in the germline V gene (reference sequence). V dropped 6 bases and J dropped 7; count of bases not matched to a gene: 11. CDR3 loop: CASSPPGTSGRQNEQFF. The CDR3 DNA is TGTGCCAGCAGCCCCCCCGGGACTAGCGGGAGACAAAATGAGCAGTTCTTC.

This clonotype was recorded a few times. The J gene is TRBJ2-2, the V gene TRBV29-1; 7 bases line up with TRBD1. CDR1 is SQVTM, CDR2 ANQGSEA, per germline. There are 13 residues in the CDR3. V gave up 6 bases and J gave up 6 bases; unmatched junction bases: 7. CDR3 loop: CSVGQIQSGELFF. Here the CDR3 DNA reads TGCAGCGTGGGACAGATTCAATCCGGGGAGCTGTTTTTT.

The table lists this clonotype with a few counts. The chain combines TRBV5-1 with TRBJ2-2; tentatively, D is TRBD1 (6 bases). Trimming removed 7 bases from V and 6 bases from J, with 13 bases in between. The CDR3 is 13 amino acids. Germline V gene lookup returns CDR1 SGHRS and CDR2 YFSETQ. The CDR3 DNA reads TGCGCCAGCGGTGAACAGGGTGCCGGGGAGCTGTTTTTT. Protein product: CASGEQGAGELFF.

This clonotype was seen ten or more times. V and J are TRBV9 and TRBJ1-5; a possible D gene is TRBD1 (5 bases). CDR3 size: 15 residues. The V end was cut by 3 bases, the J end by 0 bases, with 10 bases between. Germline V gene lookup returns CDR1 SGDLS and CDR2 YYNGEE. CDR3 region: CASSGTGYSNQPQHF. The CDR3 bases are TGTGCCAGCAGCGGAACAGGTTATAGCAATCAGCCCCAGCATTTT.

CDR3 loop: CATRTGPGNTEAFF. CDR3 DNA sequence: TGTGCCACCAGAACAGGTCCGGGGAACACTGAAGCTTTCTTT. The J gene is TRBJ1-1, the V gene TRBV24-1; tentatively, D is TRBD1 (5 bases). Per germline, CDR1 KGHDR and CDR2 SFDVKD. CDR3 length: 14 amino acids. Trimming removed 7 bases at V and 1 base at J, with 12 bases between.

This chain connects TRBV20-1 to TRBJ2-3, with D hard to call. V was shortened by 3 bases and J by 4 bases, with 8 bases between the two germline ends. This CDR3 has 12 amino acids. The germline CDR1 and CDR2 sequences are DFQATT and SNEGSKA (reference sequence). CDR3 coding DNA: TGCAGTGCTAGTTTAGGGCCAGATACGCAGTATTTT. Its translation is CSASLGPDTQYF.

This clonotype was detected ten times or more. V gene TRBV7-3 combines with J gene TRBJ2-3; 13 bases are a match to TRBD2. Germline V lookup: CDR1 SGHTA, CDR2 FQGTGA. The CDR3 runs 17 residues. With V trimmed by 6 bases and J by 2 bases, 8 bases remained unmatched. CDR3 nucleotide sequence: TGTGCCAGCAGTCCCGGACTAGCGGGGGACCTCACAGATACGCAGTATTTT. Its protein product is CASSPGLAGDLTDTQYF.

The gene calls are TRBV7-2 and TRBJ2-3; D not resolved. From germline, CDR1 is SGHTA and CDR2 FQGNSA. The CDR3 runs to 15 residues. Trimming pared 1 base from V and 3 bases from J, leaving 11 bases between. The DNA for the CDR3 is TGTGCCAGCAGCTTAGTTGGTACTTCGACAGATACGCAGTATTTT. As protein: CASSLVGTSTDTQYF.

The table lists this clonotype with many counts. V is TRBV7-2 and J is TRBJ2-2, with 7 nucleotides matching TRBD2. V was pared by 4 bases and J by 1 base, with 6 bases of the junction left unmatched. Per germline, CDR1 SGHTA and CDR2 FQGNSA. The CDR3 is 16 amino acids. The CDR3 sequence is CASSSRGGGNTGELFF. The CDR3 region has the DNA TGTGCCAGCAGCTCCCGGGGCGGGGGGAACACCGGGGAGCTGTTTTTT.

This clonotype showed up many times. The chain links TRBV20-1 to TRBJ2-1, with D maybe TRBD1 (5 bases). The CDR3 consists of 14 residues. V dropped 4 bases and J dropped 6 bases, with 16 bases sitting between them. CDR1 and CDR2 (germline): DFQATT, SNEGSKA (reference sequence). The CDR3, as DNA: TGCAGTGCTAAAAAGCGTGGGGCCGTCAATGAGCAGTTCTTC. It is translated as CSAKKRGAVNEQFF.

This clonotype was observed a handful of times. V is TRBV5-1 and J is TRBJ2-2, with TRBD1 identical over 12 bases. Germline V gene data show CDR1 as SGHRS and CDR2 as YFSETQ. Trimming cost V 4 bases and J 7 bases; bases outside gene matches: 5. The CDR3 runs 15 residues. CDR3 protein: CASSPGQGAIGELFF. DNA for the CDR3: TGCGCCAGCAGCCCGGGACAGGGGGCTATCGGGGAGCTGTTTTTT.